Below, 15 T cell receptor beta chains from the same sample are listed, as sequenced in a study of cytomegalovirus exposure and HLA in healthy donors. The PCR contained 60 Vbeta and 13 Jbeta primers. Using immunoSEQ multiplex PCR, the repertoire was profiled, and TCRdb retains in-frame clones only, with some absent. Of about 220,000 clones in the sample, 65% to 85% were seen once. What was sequenced was PBMCs. Receptor source: a boy between 2 and 10 years old in good health and CMV-seronegative.

The chain combines TRBV7-2 with TRBJ2-5; 7 bases are a match to TRBD1. This CDR3 contains 14 residues. Looked up from germline, CDR1 is SGHTA and CDR2 is FQGNSA. V dropped 2 bases and J dropped 4; count of bases not matched to a gene: 4. CDR3 nucleotides: TGTGCCAGCAGCTTAAGGGGGCACGGAGAGACCCAGTACTTC. This gives the protein CASSLRGHGETQYF.

The V call is TRBV30, the J call TRBJ1-1; weak D call: TRBD1 (5 bases). The CDR3 is made up of 16 amino acids. The V end was cut by 2 bases, the J end by 0 bases, with 16 bases between. CDR1 and CDR2 from the germline V gene are GTSNPN and SVGIG (reference sequence). The CDR3 loop reads CAWSRQGGRMNTEAFF. The DNA for the CDR3 is TGTGCCTGGAGTCGGCAGGGAGGTCGCATGAACACTGAAGCTTTCTTT.

In DNA form, the CDR3 reads TGTGCCAGCAGTGCCAACGGACAGGGGGCTGAAGCTTTCTTT. This gives the protein CASSANGQGAEAFF. This chain links TRBV2 with TRBJ1-1, with 10 bases matching TRBD1. The CDR3 covers 14 residues. With 4 bases clipped from V and 6 bases from J, the junction kept 5 bases outside the gene matches. The germline CDR1 and CDR2 sequences are SNHLY and FYNNEI.

The V and J genes are TRBV2 and TRBJ2-5, with TRBD2 matching over 11 bases. Unmatched junction bases numbered 11, after V lost 6 bases and J lost 5 bases. The CDR3 is 16 amino acids. Germline CDR1 and CDR2: SNHLY and FYNNEI. CDR3 loop: CASSAVLAGGWETQYF. In DNA form, the CDR3 reads TGTGCCAGCAGCGCTGTGCTAGCGGGAGGTTGGGAGACCCAGTACTTC.

J is TRBJ2-5 and V is TRBV5-1, with D perhaps matching TRBD1 (7 bases). V lost 3 bases to trimming and J lost 3 bases, with 15 bases between them. The V gene's germline CDR1 is SGHRS and CDR2 YFSETQ. The CDR3 totals 15 residues. Written as DNA, the CDR3 is TGCGCCAGCAGCTCGAAACCCAGGGGGGAAGAGACCCAGTACTTC. Amino acids: CASSSKPRGEETQYF. Variable domain in full (rest from reference TRBV5-1 and TRBJ2-5): KAGVTQTPRYLIKTRGQQVTLSCSPISGHRSVSWYQQTPGQGLQFLFEYFSETQRNKGNFPGRFSGRQFSNSRSEMNVSTLELGDSALYLCASSSKPRGEETQYFGPGTRLLVL.

This sequence joins TRBV5-1 and TRBJ1-3; the match to TRBD1 covers 7 bases. The CDR3 spans 15 residues. CDR1 is SGHRS and CDR2 is YFSETQ in the germline V gene. Germline trimming cut 0 bases from V and 0 bases from J; bases unmatched to any gene: 0. The CDR3 nucleotides are TGCGCCAGCAGCTTGGGGGACAGCTCTGGAAACACCATATATTTT. Amino acids: CASSLGDSSGNTIYF.

The chain is built from TRBV5-8 and TRBJ1-2; D is possibly TRBD1 (5 bases). Germline CDR1 and CDR2: SGHTS and YDEGEE. This CDR3 has 15 residues. The ends were cut back, 2 bases at V and 4 bases at J, with 15 bases in the middle. The CDR3 here is CASSFWSGAIYGYTF. In DNA form, the CDR3 reads TGTGCCAGCAGCTTTTGGTCTGGGGCCATCTATGGCTACACCTTC.

The genes are TRBV11-2 and TRBJ2-2, with TRBD2 matching over 8 bases. The CDR3 is made up of 16 amino acids. Trimming cost V 5 bases and J 5 bases; bases outside gene matches: 10. In germline, CDR1 is SGHAT, CDR2 FQNNGV. This CDR3 is CASSEAGLARTGELFF. CDR3 nucleotide sequence: TGTGCCAGCAGCGAAGCCGGACTAGCCCGAACCGGGGAGCTGTTTTTT.

This clone was detected a few times. The chain employs TRBV4-2 and TRBJ2-7; TRBD2 is a possible D gene (6 bases). CDR3 size: 16 residues. Deletions cut 0 bases from V and 2 bases from J, with 14 bases between. The germline CDR1 and CDR2 sequences are LGHNA and YNFKEQ. CDR3 nucleotides: TGTGCCAGCAGCCAAGATATGACTAGAGACACCTACGAGCAGTACTTC. Translated, it gives CASSQDMTRDTYEQYF.

V usage is TRBV5-4 and J usage is TRBJ2-5; a possible D gene is TRBD2 (5 bases). This CDR3 has 16 residues. CDR1 is SGHNT, CDR2 YYREEE, per germline (reference sequence). The V and J ends lost 4 bases and 4 bases respectively, with 20 bases between them. The CDR3: CASSPLPTDAGETQYF. CDR3 nucleotide sequence: TGTGCCAGCAGCCCTCTCCCCACTGACGCGGGAGAGACCCAGTACTTC.

This rearrangement joins TRBV6-6 to TRBJ1-2; possibly TRBD1 for D (5 bases). Looked up from germline, CDR1 is MNHNY and CDR2 is SVGAGI (reference sequence). This CDR3 spans 14 amino acids. V was shortened by 0 bases and J by 6 bases, with 11 bases between the two germline ends. Written as DNA, the CDR3 is TGTGCCAGCAGTTACTCCGTCCAGGGTGATGGCTACACCTTC. Translating it yields CASSYSVQGDGYTF.

The gene calls are TRBV6-5 and TRBJ2-4, with TRBD1 matching over 7 bases. Germline CDR1 and CDR2: MNHEY and SVGAGI. This CDR3 is 14 amino acids long. The trim removed 6 bases at V and 2 bases at J, leaving 4 bases unmatched. DNA for the CDR3: TGTGCCAGCAGACAACAGGGGTCCAAAAACATTCAGTACTTC. Translation: CASRQQGSKNIQYF.

The chain is built from TRBV5-1 and TRBJ2-1; 7 bases line up with TRBD2. Germline V lookup: CDR1 SGHRS, CDR2 YFSETQ. Trimming removed 4 bases from V and 5 bases from J; junction bases left unmatched: 6. The CDR3 runs to 14 residues. The CDR3 bases are TGCGCCAGCAGCGCCTCGACTAGCCACAATGAGCAGTTCTTC. Translation: CASSASTSHNEQFF.

This clone was counted only a few times. This chain uses TRBV6-5 with TRBJ2-1; 7 nucleotides align to TRBD2. Germline loops: CDR1 MNHEY, CDR2 SVGAGI. The J segment lost 1 base and the V segment lost 7 bases, leaving 7 bases of the junction unmatched. The CDR3 spans 15 residues. The CDR3 is CASNGGSWSYNEQFF. The CDR3 region has the DNA TGTGCCAGCAACGGGGGGAGTTGGTCCTACAATGAGCAGTTCTTC.

This clone has only one observation. V usage is TRBV29-1 and J usage is TRBJ2-2, with 13 bases lining up with TRBD2. Germline V gene sequence: CDR1 SQVTM, CDR2 ANQGSEA. The CDR3 covers 15 residues. V lost 6 bases, J lost 8 bases, and 9 bases stayed unmatched. CDR3 protein: CSVRTSGRSRGELFF. CDR3 DNA sequence: TGCAGCGTCCGGACTAGCGGGAGATCGAGGGGGGAGCTGTTTTTT.